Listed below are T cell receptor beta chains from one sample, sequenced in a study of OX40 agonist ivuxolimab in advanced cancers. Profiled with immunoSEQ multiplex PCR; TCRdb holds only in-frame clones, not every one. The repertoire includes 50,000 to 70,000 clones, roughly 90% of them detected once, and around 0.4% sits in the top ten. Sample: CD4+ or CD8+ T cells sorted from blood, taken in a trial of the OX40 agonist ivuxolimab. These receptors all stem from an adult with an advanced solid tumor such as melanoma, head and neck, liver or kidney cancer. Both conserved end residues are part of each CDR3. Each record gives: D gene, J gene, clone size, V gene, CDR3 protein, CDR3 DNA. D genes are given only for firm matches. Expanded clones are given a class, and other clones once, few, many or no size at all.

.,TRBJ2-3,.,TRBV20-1,CSVRLEGTQYF,TGCAGTGTACGGCTTGAGGGTACGCAGTATTTT
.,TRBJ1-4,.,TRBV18,CASSPPGLGEKLFF,TGTGCCAGCTCACCACCAGGGTTGGGTGAAAAACTGTTTTTT
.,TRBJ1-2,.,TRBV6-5,CASKGRAYGYTF,TGTGCCAGCAAAGGCCGGGCCTATGGCTACACCTTC
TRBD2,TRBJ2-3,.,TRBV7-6,CASSLGGGEPPDTQYF,TGTGCCAGCAGCTTAGGGGGGGGAGAACCCCCAGATACGCAGTATTTT
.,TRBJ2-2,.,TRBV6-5,CASSRLTGELFF,TGTGCCAGCAGTAGGCTAACCGGGGAGCTGTTTTTT
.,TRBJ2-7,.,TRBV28,CASSIPDGKGVYEQYF,TGTGCCAGCAGTATTCCTGACGGGAAGGGGGTCTACGAGCAGTACTTC
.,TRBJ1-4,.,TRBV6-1,CASSERQILNEKLFF,TGTGCCAGCAGTGAACGGCAGATACTTAATGAAAAACTGTTTTTT
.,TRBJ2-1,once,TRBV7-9,CASSSQGGPYNEQFF,TGTGCCAGCAGCTCACAGGGAGGGCCCTACAATGAGCAGTTCTTC
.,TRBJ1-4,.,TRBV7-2,CASSLAGLNNEKLFF,TGTGCCAGCAGCTTAGCGGGACTTAATAATGAAAAACTGTTTTTT
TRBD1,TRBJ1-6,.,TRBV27,CASRLTGGSYNSPLHF,TGTGCCAGCAGGCTCACAGGGGGCTCCTATAATTCACCCCTCCACTTT
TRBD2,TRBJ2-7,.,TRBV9,CASSPQASGVSYEQYF,TGTGCCAGCAGCCCCCAGGCTAGCGGGGTTTCCTACGAGCAGTACTTC
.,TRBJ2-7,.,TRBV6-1,CASTRNTVGEQYF,TGTGCCAGCACCAGAAATACCGTTGGCGAGCAGTACTTC
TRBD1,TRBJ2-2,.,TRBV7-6,CASILGQGPNTGELFF,TGTGCCAGCATCTTGGGACAGGGGCCTAACACCGGGGAGCTGTTTTTT
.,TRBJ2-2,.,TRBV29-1,CSARQAANTGELFF,TGCAGCGCCCGACAAGCGGCGAACACCGGGGAGCTGTTTTTT
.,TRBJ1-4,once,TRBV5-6,CASSPGATNEKLFF,TGTGCCAGCAGCCCCGGGGCAACTAATGAAAAACTGTTTTTT
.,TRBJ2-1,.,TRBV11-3,CASSLGTAGKDEQFF,TGTGCCAGCAGCTTAGGAACGGCGGGAAAAGATGAGCAGTTCTTC
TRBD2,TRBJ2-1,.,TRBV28,CASSLGEGEQFF,TGTGCCAGCAGTTTGGGGGAGGGAGAGCAGTTCTTC
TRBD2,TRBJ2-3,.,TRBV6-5,CASSSRLAGDRDTQYF,TGTGCCAGCAGTTCTCGGCTAGCGGGAGATCGGGATACGCAGTATTTT
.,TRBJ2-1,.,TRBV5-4,CASSSRSVVGEQFF,TGTGCCAGCAGCTCTAGGAGCGTTGTAGGTGAGCAGTTCTTC
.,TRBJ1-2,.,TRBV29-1,CSVGEQGGGFGYTF,TGCAGCGTTGGAGAGCAAGGAGGAGGATTTGGCTACACCTTC
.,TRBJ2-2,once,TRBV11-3,CASSRDVGNTGELFF,TGTGCCAGCAGCCGGGACGTGGGTAACACCGGGGAGCTGTTTTTT
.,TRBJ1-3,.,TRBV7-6,CASSLATALSGNTIYF,TGTGCCAGCAGCTTAGCGACAGCCCTCTCTGGAAACACCATATATTTT
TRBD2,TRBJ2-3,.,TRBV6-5,CASSNSGSRSDTQYF,TGTGCCAGCAGCAATAGCGGGAGTAGATCAGATACGCAGTATTTT
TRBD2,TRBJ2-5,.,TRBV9,CASSVSGLAGGNQETQYF,TGTGCCAGCAGCGTATCGGGACTAGCGGGAGGGAATCAAGAGACCCAGTACTTC
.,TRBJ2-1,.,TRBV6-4,CASSRASIDEQFF,TGTGCCAGCTCCCGGGCTAGCATTGATGAGCAGTTCTTC
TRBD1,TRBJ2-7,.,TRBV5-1,CASSLQTGGAPYEQYF,TGCGCCAGCAGCTTACAGACAGGGGGCGCACCCTACGAGCAGTACTTC
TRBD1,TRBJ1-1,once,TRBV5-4,CASSIGQVAEAFF,TGTGCCAGCAGCATAGGACAGGTTGCTGAAGCTTTCTTT
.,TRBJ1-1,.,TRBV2,CASSASEAPRSEAFF,TGTGCCAGCAGTGCTTCCGAGGCTCCGAGATCTGAAGCTTTCTTT
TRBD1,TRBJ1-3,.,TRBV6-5,CASSSTGGNTIYF,TGTGCCAGCAGCTCGACAGGGGGAAACACCATATATTTT